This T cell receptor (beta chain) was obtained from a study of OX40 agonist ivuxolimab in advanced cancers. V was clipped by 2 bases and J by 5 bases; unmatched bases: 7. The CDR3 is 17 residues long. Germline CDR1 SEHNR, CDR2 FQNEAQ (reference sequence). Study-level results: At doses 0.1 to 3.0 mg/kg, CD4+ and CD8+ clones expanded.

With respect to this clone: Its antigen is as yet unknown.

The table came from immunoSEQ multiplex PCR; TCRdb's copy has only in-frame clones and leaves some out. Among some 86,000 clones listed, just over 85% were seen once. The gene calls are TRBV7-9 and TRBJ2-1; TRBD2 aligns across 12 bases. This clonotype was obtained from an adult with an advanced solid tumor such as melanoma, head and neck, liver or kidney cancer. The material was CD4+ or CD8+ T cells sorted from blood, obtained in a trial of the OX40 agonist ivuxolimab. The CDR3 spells CASSLLAGGLVNNEQFF. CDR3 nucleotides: TGTGCCAGCAGCTTACTAGCGGGGGGGCTAGTGAACAATGAGCAGTTCTTC.